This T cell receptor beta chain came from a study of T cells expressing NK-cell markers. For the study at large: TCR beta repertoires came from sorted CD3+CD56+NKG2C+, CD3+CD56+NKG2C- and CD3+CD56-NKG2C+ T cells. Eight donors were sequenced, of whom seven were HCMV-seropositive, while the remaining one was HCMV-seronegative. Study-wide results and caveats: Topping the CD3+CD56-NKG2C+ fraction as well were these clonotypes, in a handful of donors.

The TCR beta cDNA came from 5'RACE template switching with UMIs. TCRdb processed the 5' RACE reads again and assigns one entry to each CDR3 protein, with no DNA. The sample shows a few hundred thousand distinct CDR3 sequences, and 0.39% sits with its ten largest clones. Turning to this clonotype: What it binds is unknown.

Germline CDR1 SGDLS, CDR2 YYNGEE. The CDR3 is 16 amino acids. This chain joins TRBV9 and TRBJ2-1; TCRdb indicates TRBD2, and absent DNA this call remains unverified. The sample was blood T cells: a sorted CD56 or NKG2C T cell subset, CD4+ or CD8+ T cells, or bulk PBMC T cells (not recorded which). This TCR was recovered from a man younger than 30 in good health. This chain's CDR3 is CASSGRLVGGSDEQFF. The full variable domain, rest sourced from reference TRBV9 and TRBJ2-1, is DSGVTQTPKHLITATGQRVTLRCSPRSGDLSVYWYQQSLDQGLQFLIQYYNGEERAKGNILERFSAQQFPDLHSELNLSSLELGDSALYFCASSGRLVGGSDEQFFGPGTRLTVL.